The next 25 T cell receptor beta chains were all read from a single sample in a study of OX40 agonist ivuxolimab in advanced cancers. Clones were sequenced by immunoSEQ multiplex PCR, and TCRdb holds only the in-frame ones, with some missing. The top ten hold roughly 0.51% of the sample, which has tens of thousands of clones, just under 90% seen once. Material: CD4+ or CD8+ T cells sorted from blood, obtained in a trial of the OX40 agonist ivuxolimab. The source of these receptors is an adult with an advanced solid tumor such as melanoma, head and neck, liver or kidney cancer.

The V call is TRBV5-5, the J call TRBJ2-1, with 8 nucleotides matching TRBD2. Germline V CDR1 and CDR2: SGHKS, YYEKEE (reference sequence). This CDR3 comprises 14 residues. With 3 bases clipped from V and 4 bases from J, the junction kept 3 bases outside the gene matches. The CDR3 region has the DNA TGTGCCAGCAGCTCCCGGGGGGGTTACAATGAGCAGTTCTTC. Its protein product is CASSSRGGYNEQFF. Filled out from reference TRBV5-5 and TRBJ2-1, the complete variable domain reads DAGVTQSPTHLIKTRGQQVTLRCSPISGHKSVSWYQQVLGQGPQFIFQYYEKEERGRGNFPDRFSARQFPNYSSELNVNALLLGDSALYLCASSSRGGYNEQFFGPGTRLTVL.

The V call is TRBV28, the J call TRBJ1-5, with 7 bases lining up with TRBD1. The germline V gene encodes CDR1 MDHEN and CDR2 SYDVKM. This CDR3 has 14 residues. V shed 6 bases and J 7 bases; nucleotides not matched to a gene: 9. The CDR3 region is CASRLGTVGQPQHF. DNA of the CDR3: TGTGCCAGCAGGCTCGGGACAGTTGGACAGCCCCAGCATTTT.

The V gene is TRBV6-5, the J gene TRBJ2-1, with 8 bases aligning to TRBD1. Germline values: CDR1 MNHEY, CDR2 SVGAGI. V dropped 7 bases and J dropped 8; count of bases not matched to a gene: 4. The CDR3 loop spans 12 amino acids. DNA of the CDR3: TGTGCCAGCACCGGACAGGGCTATGAGCAGTTCTTC. Translation: CASTGQGYEQFF.

The chain combines TRBV9 with TRBJ2-3, with TRBD2 matching over 9 bases. The CDR3 is 15 residues long. J was trimmed by 1 base and V by 3 bases; bases with no gene match: 3. Germline values: CDR1 SGDLS, CDR2 YYNGEE. The CDR3 is CASSARLAGTDTQYF. In nucleotides, the CDR3 is TGTGCCAGCAGCGCCAGACTAGCGGGCACAGATACGCAGTATTTT.

This clone has just one count. This rearrangement joins TRBV2 to TRBJ2-1, with unresolved D. This CDR3 has 10 residues. Germline CDR1 and CDR2: SNHLY and FYNNEI. Trimming removed 6 bases at V and 7 bases at J, with 4 bases between. The CDR3 region has the DNA TGTGCCAGCAGGCAAAATGAGCAGTTCTTC. It specifies CASRQNEQFF.

Regarding this clone: A junction end diverges from the germline sequence, so it may reflect a read error. V and J are TRBV7-9 and TRBJ2-3; D could derive from TRBD1 or TRBD2 (5 bases each). The CDR3 is 13 residues long. Germline lookup yields CDR1 SEHNR and CDR2 FQNEAQ (reference sequence). CDR3 coding DNA: TGTGCCAGCAGCTACGGGACCACATATACGCAGTATTTT. It codes for CASSYGTTYTQYF.

The V and J genes are TRBV11-2 and TRBJ2-3; TRBD2 matches at 12 bases. CDR1 and CDR2 from the germline V gene are SGHAT and FQNNGV. V was clipped by 5 bases and J by 6 bases; unmatched bases: 9. The CDR3 consists of 16 residues. CDR3 protein: CASSKTSGSPQDTQYF. The CDR3 DNA is TGTGCCAGCAGCAAGACTAGCGGGAGCCCCCAGGATACGCAGTATTTT.

The V gene is TRBV14, the J gene TRBJ1-5; a possible D gene is TRBD1 (5 bases). Germline V lookup: CDR1 SGHDN, CDR2 FVKESK. CDR3 length: 16 residues. Trimming removed 0 bases from V and 2 bases from J, with 11 bases in between. The CDR3 region is CASSQDRGMGNQPQHF. CDR3 sequence (DNA): TGTGCCAGCAGCCAAGATAGGGGTATGGGCAATCAGCCCCAGCATTTT.

This chain's CDR3 is CATTPGTGGYNEQFF. In DNA form, the CDR3 reads TGTGCCACCACCCCAGGGACAGGGGGCTACAATGAGCAGTTCTTC. The chain has TRBV15 and TRBJ2-1, with 11 bases fitting TRBD1. CDR1 LNHNV and CDR2 YYDKDF come from the germline V gene (reference sequence). This CDR3 region has 15 residues. V shed 7 bases and J 3 bases; nucleotides not matched to a gene: 5.

In its sample, this clone was seen once. This chain connects TRBV5-1 to TRBJ2-7; 9 bases are a match to TRBD1. The CDR3 length is 15 residues. The V gene's germline CDR1 is SGHRS and CDR2 YFSETQ. The V gene end was trimmed by 3 bases and the J gene end by 5 bases; junction bases not matched to a gene: 9. The CDR3 DNA reads as TGCGCCAGCAGCTCCGAACCGGGACAGGGTGACGAGCAGTACTTC. Its protein is CASSSEPGQGDEQYF.

The rearrangement uses TRBV11-2 and TRBJ1-3; D unclear. The CDR3 covers 12 residues. The germline gives CDR1 SGHAT, CDR2 FQNNGV. V lost 5 bases, J lost 8 bases, and 10 bases lay in between. The CDR3 loop reads CASSLQSHTIYF. As DNA, the CDR3 is TGTGCCAGCAGCCTACAGAGTCACACCATATATTTT.

The genes are TRBV19 and TRBJ2-1, with a possible D match to TRBD2 (5 bases). The germline V gene has CDR1 LNHDA and CDR2 SQIVND (reference sequence). This CDR3 contains 12 residues. V gave up 5 bases and J gave up 7 bases, with 9 bases separating them. The CDR3 DNA reads as TGTGCCAGTAGTCCCCCGGGGAATGAGCAGTTCTTC. Amino acids: CASSPPGNEQFF.

The rearrangement joins TRBV25-1 to TRBJ1-1, with 8 bases matching TRBD1. V dropped 8 bases and J dropped 1; count of bases not matched to a gene: 3. The CDR3 consists of 13 residues. Germline loops: CDR1 MGHDK, CDR2 SYGVNS. CDR3 in DNA: TGTGCCAGCGGGGGACAGGCGAACACTGAAGCTTTCTTT. It specifies CASGGQANTEAFF.

The CDR3 DNA reads as TGTGCCAGCAGTGGAGTGGGGACAGGTAGCACAGATACGCAGTATTTT. Translated, it gives CASSGVGTGSTDTQYF. The V and J genes are TRBV6-1 and TRBJ2-3; 8 bases are shared with TRBD1. CDR1 is MNHNS, CDR2 SASEGT, per germline. The CDR3 runs 16 residues. The J segment lost 0 bases and the V segment lost 4 bases, leaving 6 bases of the junction unmatched.

This clone was seen a few times. The CDR3 DNA reads as TGTGCCAGCAGTTACAAGTCCGCGGGAGGCTACGAGCAGTACTTC. The encoded protein is CASSYKSAGGYEQYF. The chain employs TRBV6-5 and TRBJ2-7, with 8 positions matching TRBD2. The CDR3 loop spans 15 amino acids. V lost 2 bases and J lost 3; bases outside the gene matches: 6. CDR1 MNHEY and CDR2 SVGAGI come from the germline V gene.

V and J are TRBV2 and TRBJ2-2; D is possibly TRBD1 (7 bases). The germline V gene encodes CDR1 SNHLY and CDR2 FYNNEI. With 10 bases removed from V and 4 bases from J, the gap between germline ends came to 16 bases. This CDR3 is built from 14 residues. The CDR3 sequence: CATRGELGTGELFF. In nucleotides, the CDR3 is TGTGCCACCAGGGGGGAGTTGGGCACCGGGGAGCTGTTTTTT. The variable domain in full, with the rest retrieved from reference TRBV2 and TRBJ2-2, is EPEVTQTPSHQVTQMGQEVILRCVPISNHLYFYWYRQILGQKVEFLVSFYNNEISEKSEIFDDQFSVERPDGSNFTLKIRSTKLEDSAMYFCATRGELGTGELFFGEGSRLTVL.

This clone was observed once. The chain is built from TRBV7-3 and TRBJ2-7, with 8 positions matching TRBD2. The ends lost 2 bases at V and 7 bases at J; junction bases unmatched: 7. This CDR3 region has 14 residues. From germline, CDR1 is SGHTA and CDR2 FQGTGA. The CDR3 coding sequence is TGTGCCAGCAGCTTAGACGGGAGGGCCCATGAGCAGTACTTC. Translating gives CASSLDGRAHEQYF.

This clone was recorded only once. The chain recombines TRBV2 with TRBJ1-5; D not resolved. The CDR3 runs 12 residues. V was pared by 6 bases and J by 7 bases, with 10 bases between. The germline gives CDR1 SNHLY, CDR2 FYNNEI. This chain's CDR3 is CASRDPEQPQHF. In nucleotides, the CDR3 is TGTGCCAGCAGGGACCCAGAACAGCCCCAGCATTTT.

The chain couples TRBV12-5 to TRBJ1-1, with 10 positions matching TRBD1. CDR3 length: 12 residues. CDR1 is LGHNT, CDR2 FRNRAP, per germline. With V trimmed by 9 bases and J by 10 bases, 8 bases remained unmatched. In DNA, the CDR3 is TGTGCTAGCCTAAGGGACAGGGGTGTAGCTTTCTTT. Amino acids: CASLRDRGVAFF.

The genes are TRBV7-3 and TRBJ2-4, with D possibly being TRBD2 (6 bases). V lost 5 bases and J 0 bases, leaving 8 bases between the germline ends. From germline, CDR1 is SGHTA and CDR2 FQGTGA. This CDR3 contains 14 residues. CDR3 loop: CASSPGAAKNIQYF. For the CDR3, the DNA is TGTGCCAGCAGCCCGGGAGCAGCCAAAAACATTCAGTACTTC.

This clone has just one count. This rearrangement joins TRBV5-4 to TRBJ2-1; 13 bases are shared with TRBD2. V lost 4 bases to trimming and J lost 2 bases; unmatched junction nucleotides: 9. CDR3 length: 18 amino acids. Per germline, CDR1 SGHNT and CDR2 YYREEE (reference sequence). The CDR3 DNA follows: TGTGCCAGCAGCAAGGGACTAGCGGGACCCGTCGCCTACAATGAGCAGTTCTTC. This sequence encodes CASSKGLAGPVAYNEQFF.

The chain uses TRBV7-9 and TRBJ2-2; TRBD2 is a possible D gene (5 bases). In germline, CDR1 is SEHNR, CDR2 FQNEAQ (reference sequence). V was shortened by 8 bases and J by 4 bases, with 14 bases between the two germline ends. The CDR3 spans 14 residues. The CDR3, as DNA: TGTGCCAGCGTAAGGGAGCTGAGCACCGGGGAGCTGTTTTTT. This sequence encodes CASVRELSTGELFF.

This clone was found a few times. This chain joins TRBV27 and TRBJ1-5; D uncertain. Looked up from germline, CDR1 is MNHEY and CDR2 is SMNVEV (reference sequence). This CDR3 is 13 amino acids long. V was shortened by 10 bases and J by 7 bases, with 17 bases between the two germline ends. The CDR3 nucleotides read TGTGCCATCCCTCTCGTGGCCCCCCAGCCCCAGCATTTT. It is translated as CAIPLVAPQPQHF.

The chain couples TRBV5-1 to TRBJ2-1; 9 bases align to TRBD2. This CDR3 spans 15 amino acids. V trimming: 0 bases; J trimming: 8 bases; junction bases outside the gene matches: 6. The germline CDR1 and CDR2 sequences are SGHRS and YFSETQ. CDR3 residues: CASSLVSGSFDEQFF. DNA of the CDR3: TGCGCCAGCAGCTTGGTTAGCGGGAGTTTCGATGAGCAGTTCTTC. Full variable domain (missing parts from reference TRBV5-1 and TRBJ2-1): KAGVTQTPRYLIKTRGQQVTLSCSPISGHRSVSWYQQTPGQGLQFLFEYFSETQRNKGNFPGRFSGRQFSNSRSEMNVSTLELGDSALYLCASSLVSGSFDEQFFGPGTRLTVL.

The chain carries TRBV19 and TRBJ2-1; TRBD2 matches 10 bases. The CDR3 has 19 amino acids. Germline assignment: CDR1 LNHDA and CDR2 SQIVND (reference sequence). Trimming removed 4 bases from V and 6 bases from J; junction bases left unmatched: 18. The CDR3 DNA is TGTGCCAGTAGTACTCTCCTAGCGGGAGTCTTCCGGGCCCTCAATGAGCAGTTCTTC. Protein: CASSTLLAGVFRALNEQFF. The full variable domain, its missing parts supplied by reference TRBV19 and TRBJ2-1, is DGGITQSPKYLFRKEGQNVTLSCEQNLNHDAMYWYRQDPGQGLRLIYYSQIVNDFQKGDIAEGYSVSREKKESFPLTVTSAQKNPTAFYLCASSTLLAGVFRALNEQFFGPGTRLTVL.